Reported below is one TCR beta chain. What it recognizes is unknown. Authors of the study amplified TCR beta CDR3 regions from RNA transcripts. First-round RT-PCR of the TCR CDR3 relied on the HTBI primer set. From the multiplex PCR reads, TCRdb called clonotypes with MiXCR, one entry per CDR3 protein. The sample contains hundreds of thousands of distinct CDR3 sequences, 15% to 18% of which appear only once. The sample comes from a study of T cells in Graves' hyperthyroidism and ophthalmopathy. The study, taken as a whole, reports: A 13 V-J model separated ophthalmopathy from stable hyperthyroidism.

This CDR3 has 14 amino acids. J lost 8 bases, V lost 3 bases, and 6 bases had no gene match. The germline V gene encodes CDR1 SGHAT and CDR2 FQNNGV. The rearrangement uses TRBV11-2 and TRBJ2-1, with TRBD2 matching over 8 bases. The sequencing input was blood. The sequence was obtained from a woman between 18 and 29 years old with Graves' hyperthyroidism. CDR3 sequence reads: CASSFQRESHEQFF. In nucleotides, the CDR3 is TGTGCCAGCAGCTTTCAGCGGGAGTCCCATGAGCAGTTCTTC.